These T cell receptor beta chains were read from a single sample in a study of lymphopenia after photon versus proton radiotherapy. Assay used: immunoSEQ multiplex PCR; TCRdb lists only in-frame clones, some missing. The sample records about 70,000 clones, around 87% being singletons. Sample: peripheral blood, taken from a patient treated with proton-based radiotherapy. All receptors come from a man aged 80 or over with esophageal cancer. CDR3s leave out the opening cysteine and the closing phenylalanine or tryptophan. A D gene is named only where the DNA matches it firmly. Rows may omit the clone size; those that give it use once, few, many or a size class.

TRBD1	TRBV6-5	TRBJ2-5	once	ASSYSRDRPGTQY
NA	TRBV5-8	TRBJ2-2	NA	ASSLEVPNTGELF
NA	TRBV11-2	TRBJ2-1	NA	ASSLTPAGSYYNEQF
NA	TRBV15	TRBJ1-2	medium-sized	ATADRGYGYT
NA	TRBV11-1	TRBJ2-7	NA	ASSLWSQYEQY
TRBD2	TRBV27	TRBJ2-5	NA	ASSSPGLAGGPSRETQY
TRBD1	TRBV6-1	TRBJ2-5	NA	ASSATGTGQETQY
TRBD2	TRBV18	TRBJ2-1	once	ASSPTWGGSHNEQF
TRBD2	TRBV7-2	TRBJ2-5	few	ASSFQRGGQETQY
NA	TRBV18	TRBJ1-2	NA	ASSPRQEDGYT
TRBD2	TRBV4-3	TRBJ2-5	NA	ASSLAGVVGQETQY
NA	TRBV19	TRBJ2-3	NA	ATTRSSDIPDTQY
NA	TRBV7-9	TRBJ2-6	NA	ASSVWTGANVLT
TRBD1	TRBV11-2	TRBJ2-7	NA	ASSRDSSSYEQY
NA	TRBV19	TRBJ2-7	once	ASSRGYYEQY
NA	TRBV9	TRBJ1-3	NA	ASSVFGNTIY
NA	TRBV6-1	TRBJ1-5	few	ASSSSLNQPQH
TRBD1	TRBV5-6	TRBJ1-4	NA	ASSIQGRGNEKLF
NA	TRBV18	TRBJ1-2	NA	ASSPYEGKDYGYT
NA	TRBV7-8	TRBJ1-2	NA	ASSLWQDPRNYGYT
TRBD2	TRBV19	TRBJ2-7	NA	ASSSKLAGGSYEQY
NA	TRBV18	TRBJ2-7	once	ASSPPGFPYEQY
NA	TRBV5-1	TRBJ2-1	NA	ASSLGSEYNEQF
NA	TRBV9	TRBJ2-5	NA	ASSGSQETQY
TRBD1	TRBV7-9	TRBJ2-7	NA	ASSRGQGGTYEQY
NA	TRBV14	TRBJ2-3	NA	ASSQEGLDLIRGDTQY
NA	TRBV11-2	TRBJ1-6	few	ASSPNAQGNSPLH
NA	TRBV7-2	TRBJ2-3	NA	ASSLDRASTDTQY
TRBD1	TRBV4-3	TRBJ2-7	NA	ASSQGLTGGYEQY
NA	TRBV19	TRBJ2-7	NA	ASSKGRAIYEQY
TRBD2	TRBV7-6	TRBJ2-1	NA	ASSLRLAGGLGEQF
NA	TRBV7-2	TRBJ1-2	NA	ASSLVFPGGPNYGYT
NA	TRBV9	TRBJ1-2	NA	ASSVDGYYGYT
NA	TRBV18	TRBJ1-4	few	ASSTSNEKLF
NA	TRBV30	TRBJ2-7	NA	AWSSGISRYEQY
TRBD1	TRBV5-1	TRBJ1-1	NA	ASRGQENTEAF
NA	TRBV9	TRBJ1-4	NA	ASSVLGGRGEKLF
NA	TRBV4-2	TRBJ1-4	NA	ASSQDSNRINEKLF
TRBD1	TRBV7-7	TRBJ2-3	NA	ASSLTGVTDTQY
NA	TRBV28	TRBJ1-5	NA	ALSEGGKDSNQPQH
NA	TRBV4-2	TRBJ1-2	NA	ASSQDRSAGGYT
NA	TRBV9	TRBJ1-2	NA	ASSPQVTNFYGYT
NA	TRBV7-2	TRBJ2-7	NA	ASSLAGGEQY
TRBD2	TRBV6-5	TRBJ2-4	NA	ASSSGTRLAKNIQY
NA	TRBV27	TRBJ2-2	once	ASSPYSLQGEGGELF
NA	TRBV28	TRBJ1-6	NA	ASSDFPPLH
TRBD1	TRBV29-1	TRBJ1-2	NA	SVGTDGYT
NA	TRBV29-1	TRBJ1-2	NA	SVWEYGYT
NA	TRBV7-6	TRBJ2-7	NA	ASSLGGAGDYEQY
TRBD1	TRBV30	TRBJ2-5	NA	AGGQGASSETQY
NA	TRBV21-1	TRBJ2-2	NA	ASSKGGTGGLGTGELF
NA	TRBV7-2	TRBJ2-6	NA	ASSAEGAGANVLT
NA	TRBV14	TRBJ2-7	NA	ASSQTIQGHEQY
NA	TRBV2	TRBJ1-5	few	ASSEELGRNNQPQH
NA	TRBV19	TRBJ2-5	NA	ASSIGVWKTQY
TRBD2	TRBV7-2	TRBJ2-2	NA	ASSLSGRRNGELF
TRBD1	TRBV6-6	TRBJ1-5	few	ASSWTGSNQPQH
TRBD1	TRBV5-1	TRBJ2-7	NA	ASSPKGQGAHEQY
NA	TRBV18	TRBJ2-7	once	ASSPGRYEQY